Sequencing of this T cell receptor beta chain was carried out in a study of T cell repertoires in cytomegalovirus infection. Study in general: Shared public TCR beta signatures pointed to both CMV infection and a matching HLA type. Study findings and constraints: HLA-C-restricted TCR beta clonotypes specific for CMV led the ex vivo response. Frequencies of public TCR beta families were cumulated, and this identified carriers of CMV plus the relevant HLA.

Many counts were recorded for this clonotype. Antigen: not known. Trimming removed 1 base from V and 3 bases from J, with 6 bases in between. Germline CDR1 SGHTA, CDR2 FQGTGA. There are 13 residues in the CDR3. MiXCR, applied by TCRdb to the reads, yields one record per CDR3 protein. The sample lists a few hundred thousand distinct CDR3 sequences; roughly 13% were seen once. This chain connects TRBV7-3 to TRBJ1-1; no firm D call. The specimen was PBMCs. The TCR was taken from a human donor in good health (CMV status not recorded). Some clones in this sample may be carry-over from other donors' samples. The CDR3 region is CASSLILHTEAFF. CDR3 bases: TGTGCCAGCAGCTTAATACTGCACACTGAAGCTTTCTTT.